There are many counts of the clone carrying this T cell receptor (beta chain). The library was built from roughly 400 ng RNA with molecular barcoded adaptors for alpha/delta and beta/gamma chains. MiXCR, run by TCRdb on the reads, gives a single entry per CDR3 protein. Of approximately 140,000 distinct CDR3 sequences listed, about 12% are singletons. The germline V gene has CDR1 DFQATT and CDR2 SNEGSKA (reference sequence). V lost 2 bases and J lost 2; bases outside the gene matches: 12. The CDR3 has 16 amino acids. This entry is derived from a study of read filtering for tumor transcriptome and immune sequencing.

V gene TRBV20-1 combines with J gene TRBJ2-7, with TRBD1 identical over 7 bases. Input material: a population of CD138-negative cells sorted from bone marrow. This TCR was sampled from a donor at least 40 years old with multiple myeloma. This CDR3 reads CSARPSFDRAAYEQYF. DNA of the CDR3: TGCAGTGCTAGACCCTCTTTCGACAGGGCTGCCTACGAGCAGTACTTC.